What follows is one T cell receptor (beta chain) and its context. Its target is not known. This record comes from a study of cytomegalovirus exposure and HLA in healthy donors. Points from the study as a whole: Analysis was carried out at a later point, and it linked a missense DCLRE1C variant to TCR beta V- and J-gene trimming. Apparent HLA restriction characterized most CMV-associated TCR beta chains in a later analysis.

The CDR3 has 16 amino acids. Germline-derived CDR1 and CDR2 are SGHKS and YYEKEE (reference sequence). V trimming: 3 bases; J trimming: 6 bases; junction bases outside the gene matches: 11. The PCR used 60 Vbeta and 13 Jbeta primers. Assay used: immunoSEQ multiplex PCR; TCRdb lists only in-frame clones, some missing. The data include fewer than 200,000 clones; the top ten clones carry approximately 6.5%. The sample was PBMCs. This rearrangement joins TRBV5-5 to TRBJ2-2; TRBD2 matches at 7 bases. The TCR comes from a man aged 25-45 years in good health and CMV-seronegative. The CDR3 protein is CASSSNPGLVAGELFF. In nucleotides, the CDR3 is TGTGCCAGCAGCTCTAACCCCGGACTAGTGGCCGGGGAGCTGTTTTTT. The full variable domain, rest sourced from reference TRBV5-5 and TRBJ2-2, is DAGVTQSPTHLIKTRGQQVTLRCSPISGHKSVSWYQQVLGQGPQFIFQYYEKEERGRGNFPDRFSARQFPNYSSELNVNALLLGDSALYLCASSSNPGLVAGELFFGEGSRLTVL.